This T cell receptor beta chain was retrieved from a study of T cells after posttransplantation cyclophosphamide. The CDR3 covers 16 residues. CDR1 SGHDN and CDR2 FVKESK come from the germline V gene. V lost 4 bases to trimming and J lost 0 bases, with 16 bases between them. Some clones are missing from TCRdb's copy, which holds only in-frame ones; the method was immunoSEQ multiplex PCR. This table has tens of thousands of clones, about 82% appearing once. Sequencing was done on a sample of PBMCs. This TCR derives from a man under 40 with a blood cancer, CMV-positive, and with a related stem cell donor. This chain connects TRBV14 to TRBJ2-7; D perhaps matches TRBD2 (5 bases). CDR3 region: CASSPREGQSSYEQYF. The CDR3 DNA reads TGTGCCAGCAGCCCGAGGGAAGGTCAAAGCTCCTACGAGCAGTACTTC.